The rows below give T cell receptor beta chains drawn from one sample of a study of post-analysis software for immune sequencing data. One entry per CDR3 protein, called by TCRdb with MiXCR from the PCR reads. The sample consists of 600,000 to 750,000 distinct CDR3 sequences, about 60% of them appearing once. The material sequenced was blood. The receptors come from a girl aged 2 to 9 with multiple sclerosis. Each CDR3 is given with its conserved first and last residue. A D gene is named only where the DNA matches it firmly. Only some rows state a clone size, as once, few, many or a class for expanded clones.

V: TRBV20-1
D: .
J: TRBJ2-3
size: few
CDR3: CSARSDTQYF
DNA: TGCAGTGCTCGGTCGGATACGCAGTATTTT

V: TRBV2
D: .
J: TRBJ2-1
size: once
CDR3: CASSDHRRDNEQFF
DNA: TGTGCCAGCAGTGACCATCGACGAGACAATGAGCAGTTCTTC

V: TRBV21-1
D: .
J: TRBJ2-7
size: .
CDR3: CASSKGLGSYEQYF
DNA: TGTGCCAGCAGCAAAGGCCTAGGATCCTACGAGCAGTACTTC

V: TRBV20-1
D: .
J: TRBJ1-1
size: .
CDR3: CSAREDTEAFF
DNA: TGCAGTGCTAGAGAAGACACTGAAGCTTTCTTT

V: TRBV7-2
D: TRBD2
J: TRBJ2-2
size: .
CDR3: CASSSMWLAGGGGELFF
DNA: TGTGCCAGCAGCTCGATGTGGCTAGCGGGAGGAGGCGGGGAGCTGTTTTTT

V: TRBV29-1
D: .
J: TRBJ2-5
size: few
CDR3: CSVESRGALSEETQYF
DNA: TGCAGCGTTGAGTCCAGGGGCGCGCTTTCTGAGGAGACCCAGTACTTC

V: TRBV3-1
D: TRBD1
J: TRBJ1-2
size: once
CDR3: CVSSQERRTGYTDYGYTF
DNA: TGTGTCAGCAGCCAAGAACGAAGGACAGGCTACACCGACTATGGCTACACCTTC

V: TRBV29-1
D: .
J: TRBJ2-6
size: .
CDR3: CSVLTIGAGANVLTF
DNA: TGCAGCGTTCTCACCATCGGAGCTGGGGCCAACGTCCTGACTTTC

V: TRBV6-5
D: TRBD2
J: TRBJ2-1
size: .
CDR3: CASSTGLEAIDEQFF
DNA: TGTGCCAGCAGTACCGGACTAGAGGCAATAGATGAGCAGTTCTTC

V: TRBV5-1
D: .
J: TRBJ2-7
size: .
CDR3: CASSLNTGVNEQYF
DNA: TGCGCCAGCAGCTTGAACACAGGAGTGAACGAGCAGTACTTC

V: TRBV4-3
D: .
J: TRBJ2-1
size: .
CDR3: CASSQELRNEQFF
DNA: TGCGCCAGCAGCCAAGAGCTTCGGAATGAGCAGTTCTTC

V: TRBV20-1
D: TRBD2
J: TRBJ2-7
size: .
CDR3: CSARDGLAGGYEQYF
DNA: TGCAGTGCTAGAGACGGACTAGCGGGAGGGTACGAGCAGTACTTC

V: TRBV20-1
D: TRBD1
J: TRBJ1-1
size: .
CDR3: CSARGIGGSLNTEAFF
DNA: TGCAGTGCTAGGGGAATAGGGGGCTCTTTGAACACTGAAGCTTTCTTT

V: TRBV30
D: TRBD2
J: TRBJ2-2
size: .
CDR3: CAWGRGRSDTGELFF
DNA: TGTGCCTGGGGGCGGGGGAGGTCCGACACCGGGGAGCTGTTTTTT

V: TRBV29-1
D: .
J: TRBJ2-5
size: few
CDR3: CSVEVTGQETQYF
DNA: TGCAGCGTTGAAGTGACAGGTCAAGAGACCCAGTACTTC

V: TRBV20-1
D: TRBD1
J: TRBJ1-2
size: .
CDR3: CSAAGQGSNYGYTF
DNA: TGCAGTGCTGCAGGACAGGGTTCTAACTATGGCTACACCTTC